Below are 21 T cell receptor beta chains sequenced from a single sample in a study of shared clonotypes between healthy human individuals. Some clones are missing from TCRdb's copy, which holds only in-frame ones; the method was immunoSEQ multiplex PCR. Of hundreds of thousands of clones listed, around 79% are singletons. The sequencing input was PBMCs. The source of these receptors is a woman between 40 and 55 years old in good health. Some clones in this sample may be carry-over from other donors' samples.

V gene TRBV6-5 combines with J gene TRBJ2-7; weak D call: TRBD2 (5 bases). This CDR3 region has 15 residues. V lost 2 bases, J lost 0 bases, and 11 bases lay in between. The germline V gene has CDR1 MNHEY and CDR2 SVGAGI. CDR3 in amino acids: CASSYIRGYSYEQYF. The CDR3, as DNA: TGTGCCAGCAGTTACATCCGGGGTTACTCCTACGAGCAGTACTTC.

A remark on this clone: It may be a read error: a sequence one base away is much more abundant. The chain uses TRBV30 and TRBJ1-2, with D maybe TRBD1 (6 bases). Per the germline V gene, CDR1 is GTSNPN and CDR2 is SVGIG (reference sequence). This CDR3 contains 15 residues. For the CDR3, the DNA is TGTGCCTGGAGTGTACAGGGCGGGGCGGAGTATGGCTACGCCTTC. Its translation: CAWSVQGGAEYGYAF.

The chain couples TRBV11-3 to TRBJ2-1; 8 bases line up with TRBD1. Germline lookup yields CDR1 SGHNT and CDR2 YENEEA. V trimming: 2 bases; J trimming: 4 bases; junction bases outside the gene matches: 7. This CDR3 spans 16 amino acids. The CDR3 DNA follows: TGTGCCAGCAGCTTACACCGGACAGGGACATACAATGAGCAGTTCTTC. Translated, it gives CASSLHRTGTYNEQFF.

Details on this clone: The sample has other DNA sequences that encode this CDR3 too. The chain combines TRBV7-3 with TRBJ2-6, with D unclear. Germline values: CDR1 SGHTA, CDR2 FQGTGA. This CDR3 comprises 15 residues. The V gene lost 1 base and the J gene lost 1 base, with 5 bases spanning the gap. The CDR3 sequence is CASSLRGSGANVLTF. The DNA of the CDR3 is TGTGCCAGCAGCTTAAGGGGATCTGGGGCCAACGTCCTGACTTTC.

A word on this clone: Within the sample, other DNA sequences also encode this same CDR3. The gene calls are TRBV7-9 and TRBJ1-1; tentatively, D is TRBD1 (5 bases). Germline V lookup: CDR1 SEHNR, CDR2 FQNEAQ (reference sequence). Trimming took off 1 base at V and 5 bases at J, with 8 bases between the two ends. The CDR3 sequence is 13 residues long. This CDR3 reads CASSLEGATEAFF. The CDR3 DNA follows: TGTGCCAGCAGCTTAGAAGGGGCGACTGAAGCTTTCTTT.

The rearrangement uses TRBV11-2 and TRBJ2-7; possibly TRBD1 for D (6 bases). Trimming shortened V by 4 bases and J by 6 bases, and 16 bases separated the two germline ends. Germline loops: CDR1 SGHAT, CDR2 FQNNGV. This CDR3 spans 14 amino acids. CDR3 DNA: TGTGCCAGCAGCTCTAACCCGGGACACTTCGAGCAGTACTTC. It codes for CASSSNPGHFEQYF.

This rearrangement joins TRBV18 to TRBJ1-1; no definite D call. The germline V gene has CDR1 KGHSH and CDR2 LQKENI. CDR3 size: 13 residues. Between the trimmed V and J ends, which lost 4 bases and 2 bases, there was a span of 8 bases. The CDR3 loop reads CASSREANTEAFF. In DNA form, the CDR3 reads TGTGCCAGCTCACGTGAAGCCAACACTGAAGCTTTCTTT.

J is TRBJ2-7 and V is TRBV9; D not certain. V lost 4 bases, J lost 4 bases, and 6 bases lay in between. Germline V lookup: CDR1 SGDLS, CDR2 YYNGEE. This CDR3 region has 11 residues. The CDR3 DNA is TGTGCCAGCAGCCCCCAATACGAGCAGTACTTC. Translating gives CASSPQYEQYF.

The chain links TRBV2 to TRBJ2-1, with TRBD2 matching 9 bases. This CDR3 contains 17 residues. V lost 4 bases to trimming and J lost 0 bases; unmatched junction nucleotides: 7. In germline, CDR1 is SNHLY, CDR2 FYNNEI. In nucleotides, the CDR3 is TGTGCCAGCAGTGGGGGCGGGAGGGGGCTCTCCTACAATGAGCAGTTCTTC. Translating gives CASSGGGRGLSYNEQFF.

As concerns this clone: The sample has other DNA sequences that encode this CDR3 too. The chain joins TRBV5-1 to TRBJ2-5; the match to TRBD1 covers 7 bases. The V segment lost 0 bases and the J segment 3 bases; nucleotides outside the gene matches: 2. CDR3 size: 14 residues. The germline V gene encodes CDR1 SGHRS and CDR2 YFSETQ. CDR3 in amino acids: CASSLGTGEETQYF. For the CDR3, the DNA is TGCGCCAGCAGCTTGGGAACAGGGGAAGAGACCCAGTACTTC.

The chain uses TRBV30 and TRBJ2-7; 7 bases are shared with TRBD1. Germline lookup yields CDR1 GTSNPN and CDR2 SVGIG (reference sequence). V lost 4 bases to trimming and J lost 6 bases; unmatched junction nucleotides: 6. The CDR3 runs 12 residues. CDR3 protein: CAWTTGYGEQYF. CDR3 sequence (DNA): TGTGCCTGGACGACAGGGTACGGCGAGCAGTACTTC.

The chain combines TRBV7-9 with TRBJ2-3; TRBD2 aligns across 11 bases. V shed 2 bases and J 2 bases; nucleotides not matched to a gene: 6. Germline-derived CDR1 and CDR2 are SEHNR and FQNEAQ (reference sequence). The CDR3 contains 17 residues. CDR3 sequence (DNA): TGTGCCAGCAGCTTAACACCGGGACTAGCGGACACAGATACGCAGTATTTT. The encoded protein is CASSLTPGLADTDTQYF.

The chain is built from TRBV5-1 and TRBJ1-1; 7 nucleotides match TRBD1. Germline V gives CDR1 SGHRS, CDR2 YFSETQ. The CDR3 consists of 16 residues. Trimming removed 2 bases from V and 0 bases from J; junction bases left unmatched: 7. Here the CDR3 DNA reads TGCGCCAGCAGCTTTTACAGGGGATCTATGAACACTGAAGCTTTCTTT. Its protein product is CASSFYRGSMNTEAFF. The variable domain in full, completed from reference TRBV5-1 and TRBJ1-1, reads KAGVTQTPRYLIKTRGQQVTLSCSPISGHRSVSWYQQTPGQGLQFLFEYFSETQRNKGNFPGRFSGRQFSNSRSEMNVSTLELGDSALYLCASSFYRGSMNTEAFFGQGTRLTVV.

The chain has TRBV21-1 and TRBJ2-7; the D call TRBD2 from the table was never checked on the DNA. TRBV21-1 is a documented pseudogene. The CDR3 extends over 16 amino acids. CDR3 coding DNA: TGTGCCAGCAGCAAAGGAAAAGACTACCTCTCCTACGAGCAGTACTTC. Its translation: CASSKGKDYLSYEQYF.

This chain uses TRBV7-8 with TRBJ2-2; the D gene is possibly TRBD1 (6 bases). The CDR3 spans 16 residues. Germline V CDR1 and CDR2: SGHVS, FQNEAQ. V lost 0 bases and J 6 bases, leaving 14 bases between the germline ends. The CDR3 protein is CASSLAPPGAAGELFF. The CDR3 DNA follows: TGTGCCAGCAGCTTAGCGCCCCCAGGGGCCGCCGGGGAGCTGTTTTTT.

The chain joins TRBV6-1 to TRBJ1-5, with D unresolved. CDR3 length equals 15 residues. CDR1 is MNHNS, CDR2 SASEGT, per germline. Trimming cost V 0 bases and J 6 bases, with 12 bases left between them. CDR3 DNA: TGTGCCAGCAGTGAAGCCGAGGAGGGCCCTCAGCCCCAGCATTTT. Amino acids: CASSEAEEGPQPQHF.

V gene TRBV15 combines with J gene TRBJ2-7; no clear D gene. Trimming took off 7 bases at V and 7 bases at J, with 17 bases between the two ends. Germline CDR1 reads LNHNV; CDR2 reads YYDKDF (reference sequence). The CDR3 totals 13 residues. The CDR3 region is CATTHAPSSEQYF. CDR3 coding DNA: TGTGCCACCACCCACGCCCCATCCTCGGAGCAGTACTTC.

This clone was seen only a few times. In DNA, the CDR3 is TGTGCCAGCAGCGTCACAAATTCGCTAGCGGGAGGCGAGCAGTACTTC. This sequence encodes CASSVTNSLAGGEQYF. The chain employs TRBV9 and TRBJ2-7; TRBD2 agrees at 11 bases. With V trimmed by 2 bases and J by 6 bases, 10 bases remained unmatched. Germline V lookup: CDR1 SGDLS, CDR2 YYNGEE. CDR3 size: 16 residues.

This rearrangement joins TRBV2 to TRBJ1-2, with 7 bases lining up with TRBD1. The junction had 2 bases not matched to a gene; V was cut back by 1 base and J by 6 bases. This CDR3 contains 13 residues. Looked up from germline, CDR1 is SNHLY and CDR2 is FYNNEI. The CDR3 sequence is CASSEGRGDGYTF. The CDR3, as DNA: TGTGCCAGCAGTGAAGGCAGGGGGGATGGCTACACCTTC.

This chain uses TRBV19 with TRBJ2-7; D not certain. This CDR3 comprises 14 residues. Deletions cut 0 bases from V and 5 bases from J, with 11 bases between. Looked up from germline, CDR1 is LNHDA and CDR2 is SQIVND (reference sequence). The CDR3 region has the DNA TGTGCCAGTAGTATAGATAGGATGTCGGACGAGCAGTACTTC. Its protein product is CASSIDRMSDEQYF.

Here the CDR3 DNA reads TGTGCCAGCAGCGATTCAGGGACAGGGGTATACTACGAGCAGTACTTC. This translates into CASSDSGTGVYYEQYF. This chain links TRBV11-2 with TRBJ2-7, with TRBD1 identical over 10 bases. Germline V gives CDR1 SGHAT, CDR2 FQNNGV. V was pared by 5 bases and J by 3 bases, with 10 bases of the junction left unmatched. The CDR3 length is 16 residues. Complete variable domain (other parts from reference TRBV11-2 and TRBJ2-7): EAGVAQSPRYKIIEKRQSVAFWCNPISGHATLYWYQQILGQGPKLLIQFQNNGVVDDSQLPKDRFSAERLKGVDSTLKIQPAKLEDSAVYLCASSDSGTGVYYEQYFGPGTRLTVT.